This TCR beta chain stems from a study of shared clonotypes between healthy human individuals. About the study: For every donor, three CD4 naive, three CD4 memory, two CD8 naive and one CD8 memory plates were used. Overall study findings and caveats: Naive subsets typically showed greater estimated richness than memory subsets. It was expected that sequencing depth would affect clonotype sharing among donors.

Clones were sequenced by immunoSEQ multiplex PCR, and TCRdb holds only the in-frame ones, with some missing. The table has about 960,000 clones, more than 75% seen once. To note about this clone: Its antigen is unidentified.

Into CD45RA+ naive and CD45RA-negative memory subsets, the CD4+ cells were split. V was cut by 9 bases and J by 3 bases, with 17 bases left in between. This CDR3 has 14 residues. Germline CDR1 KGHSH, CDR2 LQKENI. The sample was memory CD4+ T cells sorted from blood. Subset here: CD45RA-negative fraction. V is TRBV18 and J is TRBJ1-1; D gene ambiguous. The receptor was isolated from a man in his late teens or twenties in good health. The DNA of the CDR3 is TGTGCCAGTATCGGGAGGGTAGGCGACACTGAAGCTTTCTTT. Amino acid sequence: CASIGRVGDTEAFF.